Shown below are 8 T cell receptor beta chains from a single sample sequenced in a study of cytomegalovirus exposure and HLA in healthy donors. It was with 60 Vbeta and 13 Jbeta primers that the PCR ran. Only in-frame clones appear in the TCRdb table, and some are missing; sequencing was by immunoSEQ multiplex PCR. This table holds about 220,000 clones, more than 65% found once. The sample comprised PBMCs. The source is a man aged 18-30 years in good health and CMV-seronegative.

The CDR3 DNA follows: TGCAGCGTTGCCCCCCAGGGGGCGTACACTGAAGCTTTCTTT. Translated, it gives CSVAPQGAYTEAFF. The rearrangement links TRBV29-1 to TRBJ1-1; TRBD1 aligns across 8 bases. The length of the CDR3 is 14 residues. Germline trimming cut 4 bases from V and 3 bases from J; bases unmatched to any gene: 7. Per the germline V gene, CDR1 is SQVTM and CDR2 is ANQGSEA.

The chain employs TRBV2 and TRBJ2-1; 9 bases match TRBD2. Trimming at V came to 6 bases and at J to 9 bases, leaving 9 bases not matched to a gene. The germline gives CDR1 SNHLY, CDR2 FYNNEI. This CDR3 contains 14 residues. The DNA of the CDR3 is TGTGCCAGCAGGAGACTAGCGGAGCGTAGTGAGCAGTTCTTC. Its protein is CASRRLAERSEQFF.

The count of this clone is one. This rearrangement joins TRBV10-3 to TRBJ1-2; 8 bases match TRBD1. Germline loops: CDR1 ENHRY, CDR2 SYGVKD. The V segment lost 7 bases and the J segment 7 bases; nucleotides outside the gene matches: 8. The CDR3 runs to 13 residues. As DNA, the CDR3 is TGTGCCATCAACAGGGGGAGCCTCGGTGGCTACACCTTC. Translated: CAINRGSLGGYTF.

The chain couples TRBV5-5 to TRBJ1-1, with D possibly matching TRBD1 (6 bases). Germline V gives CDR1 SGHKS, CDR2 YYEKEE (reference sequence). This CDR3 comprises 16 residues. The V end lost 4 bases, the J end lost 6 bases, and 22 bases lay between the germline ends. CDR3 sequence reads: CASSPPDSQGKAEAFF. Here the CDR3 DNA reads TGTGCCAGCAGCCCGCCCGATAGTCAGGGGAAGGCTGAAGCTTTCTTT.

V usage is TRBV19 and J usage is TRBJ1-1; possible D gene TRBD1, 6 bases. V gave up 9 bases and J gave up 0 bases, with 14 bases separating them. CDR1 is LNHDA and CDR2 is SQIVND in the germline V gene (reference sequence). The CDR3 contains 14 residues. CDR3 coding DNA: TGTGCCAGCCAAGATGGACAGATGAACACTGAAGCTTTCTTT. Its translation is CASQDGQMNTEAFF.

The chain carries TRBV27 and TRBJ1-3; weak D call: TRBD1 (5 bases). The CDR3 is 15 residues long. The ends were cut back, 0 bases at V and 0 bases at J, with 6 bases in the middle. The germline gives CDR1 MNHEY, CDR2 SMNVEV (reference sequence). The CDR3 bases are TGTGCCAGCAGTTTATCCACAGGCTCTGGAAACACCATATATTTT. It translates to CASSLSTGSGNTIYF.

The chain combines TRBV10-2 with TRBJ2-7; 8 bases align to TRBD2. There are 14 residues in the CDR3. Germline CDR1 WSHSY, CDR2 SAAADI. The V segment lost 2 bases and the J segment 4 bases; nucleotides outside the gene matches: 4. The CDR3 here is CASSEGLALYEQYF. CDR3 bases: TGCGCCAGCAGTGAGGGACTAGCTCTGTACGAGCAGTACTTC.

The V call is TRBV4-1, the J call TRBJ1-3; the D gene is possibly TRBD1 (6 bases). The CDR3 covers 16 residues. V dropped 0 bases and J dropped 4 bases, with 13 bases sitting between them. Germline V gene sequence: CDR1 MGHRA, CDR2 YSYEKL. CDR3 nucleotide sequence: TGCGCCAGCAGCCAAGAAGGTTGGACAGTAGGAAACACCATATATTTT. It codes for CASSQEGWTVGNTIYF.